This T cell receptor (beta chain) was observed in a study of cytomegalovirus exposure and HLA in healthy donors. The J segment lost 7 bases and the V segment lost 5 bases, leaving 5 bases of the junction unmatched. Germline CDR1 and CDR2: LNHNV and YYDKDF (reference sequence). The CDR3 totals 13 residues. PCR employed 60 Vbeta and 13 Jbeta primers. Sequenced by immunoSEQ multiplex PCR; TCRdb stores in-frame clones only, minus some. The repertoire consists of 200,000 or so clones, with around 80% occurring once and the leading ten covering 0.6% to 0.7%. Findings and limits, study-wide: 150 or so TCR beta chains were listed as cytomegalovirus-associated.

Comments on this clone: What it binds is unknown.

The receptor was derived from a man aged 18 to 29 in good health and CMV-seronegative. The chain combines TRBV15 with TRBJ2-1; 7 positions match TRBD2. Sequenced material: PBMCs. CDR3 protein: CATSRLAWNEQFF. CDR3 DNA: TGTGCCACCAGCCGACTAGCTTGGAATGAGCAGTTCTTC.